Listed here are 2 T cell receptor beta chains from one sample, sequenced in a study of cytomegalovirus exposure and HLA in healthy donors. 13 Jbeta primers and 60 Vbeta primers were used for the PCR. The repertoire was sequenced with immunoSEQ multiplex PCR; TCRdb's copy has only in-frame clones and lacks some. The sample lists 120,000 or so clones, approximately 83% occurring once. The sample consisted of PBMCs. These receptors were obtained from a man aged 35-49 years in good health and CMV-seronegative.

The gene calls are TRBV4-2 and TRBJ2-2; no reliable D call. Germline CDR1 is LGHNA and CDR2 is YNFKEQ. The CDR3 runs to 16 residues. The V gene lost 4 bases and the J gene lost 2 bases, with 14 bases spanning the gap. The CDR3 loop reads CASSPRSSGNTGELFF. CDR3 DNA sequence: TGTGCCAGCAGCCCTCGGAGTTCGGGTAACACCGGGGAGCTGTTTTTT.

The chain combines TRBV4-2 with TRBJ1-6; TRBD1 is a possible D gene (5 bases). CDR3 length: 18 residues. Trimming took off 0 bases at V and 6 bases at J, with 18 bases between the two ends. Germline V CDR1 and CDR2: LGHNA, YNFKEQ. The CDR3 here is CASSQDPNLGGLNSPLHF. CDR3 bases: TGTGCCAGCAGCCAAGATCCAAACCTGGGGGGACTTAATTCACCCCTCCACTTT.